Presented here are 29 T cell receptor beta chains from one specimen sequenced in a study of T cell repertoires in cytomegalovirus infection. MiXCR, run by TCRdb on the reads, gives a single entry per CDR3 protein. Found here are some 230,000 distinct CDR3 sequences, approximately 22% of them singletons; the top ten hold about 18%. Sequencing was performed on CD8+ T cells from PBMCs. The receptors stem from a human donor in good health (CMV status not recorded). Some clones in this sample may be carry-over from other donors' samples.

This clonotype occurred a few times. The chain combines TRBV19 with TRBJ1-5; a weak D match, TRBD1 (6 bases). From germline, CDR1 is LNHDA and CDR2 SQIVND (reference sequence). The CDR3 is made up of 16 amino acids. With 1 base removed from V and 0 bases from J, the gap between germline ends came to 10 bases. The CDR3 is CASSIATGVSNQPQHF. For the CDR3, the DNA is TGTGCCAGTAGTATAGCGACAGGAGTTAGCAATCAGCCCCAGCATTTT.

This clonotype has a handful of counts. CDR3 in amino acids: CASSWGFNQPQHF. The CDR3, as DNA: TGTGCCAGCAGCTGGGGGTTCAATCAGCCCCAGCATTTT. The gene calls are TRBV7-6 and TRBJ1-5; a possible D gene is TRBD1 (5 bases). The CDR3 totals 13 residues. Trimming took off 4 bases at V and 3 bases at J, with 7 bases between the two ends. Germline-derived CDR1 and CDR2 are SGHVS and FNYEAQ.

The chain has TRBV4-1 and TRBJ2-3; D remains unclear. The V gene lost 1 base and the J gene lost 6 bases, with 8 bases spanning the gap. Germline values: CDR1 MGHRA, CDR2 YSYEKL. The CDR3 runs 13 residues. CDR3 sequence (DNA): TGCGCCAGCAGCCAAGGACACGCCGATACGCAGTATTTT. It translates to CASSQGHADTQYF.

The V and J genes are TRBV2 and TRBJ1-2, with D hard to call. Trimming stripped 4 bases from V and 1 base from J, with 10 bases between. The germline CDR1 and CDR2 sequences are SNHLY and FYNNEI. The CDR3 is made up of 14 amino acids. The CDR3 coding sequence is TGTGCCAGCAGTGTTGGTGGGTTTAACTATGGCTACACCTTC. This gives the protein CASSVGGFNYGYTF.

The table lists this clonotype with many counts. CDR3 loop: CASSLGGGDPYGYTF. In DNA, the CDR3 is TGTGCCAGCAGCTTAGGCGGGGGCGACCCCTATGGCTACACCTTC. The V gene is TRBV7-2, the J gene TRBJ1-2; weak D call: TRBD1 (6 bases). This CDR3 is built from 15 residues. Germline lookup yields CDR1 SGHTA and CDR2 FQGNSA. V was pared by 1 base and J by 4 bases, with 13 bases between.

In this sample, this clonotype turned up a few times. The chain has TRBV2 and TRBJ2-1, with D perhaps TRBD1 (5 bases). Trimming left V 2 bases short and J 4 bases short, with 12 bases between. CDR1 and CDR2 from the germline V gene are SNHLY and FYNNEI. The CDR3 runs 15 residues. The CDR3 here is CASSERGQIYNEQFF. CDR3 DNA: TGTGCCAGCAGTGAAAGGGGTCAGATTTACAATGAGCAGTTCTTC.

The sample holds many counts of this clonotype. DNA of the CDR3: TGTGCCAGCAGCCGAGGGACAGGGGAAGAGACCCAGTACTTC. This gives the protein CASSRGTGEETQYF. This chain links TRBV12-3 or TRBV12-4 with TRBJ2-5; the match to TRBD1 covers 10 bases. This CDR3 comprises 14 residues. The V segment lost 6 bases and the J segment 3 bases; nucleotides outside the gene matches: 4.

The chain has TRBV10-3 and TRBJ1-1; D remains ambiguous. This CDR3 is 15 amino acids long. CDR1 is ENHRY and CDR2 is SYGVKD in the germline V gene. V lost 6 bases and J lost 0, with 14 bases in between. Here the CDR3 DNA reads TGTGCCATCAGGGAATTAGACGGACTGAACACTGAAGCTTTCTTT. As protein: CAIRELDGLNTEAFF.

The V and J genes are TRBV19 and TRBJ2-1; D gene uncertain. This CDR3 is built from 13 residues. Germline CDR1 reads LNHDA; CDR2 reads SQIVND (reference sequence). Trimming removed 0 bases from V and 3 bases from J, with 3 bases in between. The CDR3: CASSIDSYNEQFF. In nucleotides, the CDR3 is TGTGCCAGTAGTATAGACAGCTACAATGAGCAGTTCTTC.

This chain links TRBV27 with TRBJ2-5; a possible D gene is TRBD1 (6 bases). The germline gives CDR1 MNHEY, CDR2 SMNVEV (reference sequence). Trimming removed 2 bases at V and 5 bases at J, with 12 bases between. There are 14 residues in the CDR3. CDR3: CASSLAGVRETQYF. CDR3 DNA: TGTGCCAGCAGTTTAGCAGGGGTGAGGGAGACCCAGTACTTC.

The CDR3 nucleotides are TGTGCCAGCAGCCCACAGGGGAATTTGTACACTGAAGCTTTCTTT. It translates to CASSPQGNLYTEAFF. This chain links TRBV7-6 with TRBJ1-1; 7 bases are a match to TRBD1. The J segment lost 3 bases and the V segment lost 5 bases, leaving 9 bases of the junction unmatched. Germline V gene data show CDR1 as SGHVS and CDR2 as FNYEAQ. The CDR3 spans 15 residues.

In its sample, this clonotype was seen many times. The chain joins TRBV7-6 to TRBJ1-1; D remains unclear. Germline CDR1 and CDR2: SGHVS and FNYEAQ. Trimming cost V 2 bases and J 7 bases, with 8 bases left between them. CDR3 size: 12 residues. The CDR3 region has the DNA TGTGCCAGCAGCTTATTAAGCGATGAAGCTTTCTTT. Translating it yields CASSLLSDEAFF.

This clonotype has more than one count but fewer than ten. The chain recombines TRBV29-1 with TRBJ1-4; TRBD1 aligns across 7 bases. The V gene's germline CDR1 is SQVTM and CDR2 ANQGSEA. CDR3 length: 15 residues. V lost 1 base and J lost 7; bases outside the gene matches: 9. The CDR3 DNA reads as TGCAGCGTTGAAGGGTCAGGGGGTGATGGTGAAAAACTGTTTTTT. Amino acid sequence: CSVEGSGGDGEKLFF.

The V and J genes are TRBV29-1 and TRBJ2-7; a possible D gene is TRBD2 (7 bases). CDR3 length: 15 amino acids. V was pared by 5 bases and J by 4 bases, with 21 bases between. Germline CDR1 is SQVTM and CDR2 is ANQGSEA. CDR3 sequence reads: CSVLDMRGGPYEQYF. DNA of the CDR3: TGCAGCGTTTTGGATATGAGGGGGGGACCATACGAGCAGTACTTC.

This clonotype was found a few times. This chain links TRBV7-9 with TRBJ2-3, with 10 positions matching TRBD1. The germline gives CDR1 SEHNR, CDR2 FQNEAQ (reference sequence). CDR3 length: 15 residues. V was pared by 4 bases and J by 3 bases, with 4 bases of the junction left unmatched. The CDR3 is CASSSGTGVTDTQYF. In DNA form, the CDR3 reads TGTGCCAGCAGCTCCGGGACAGGGGTAACAGATACGCAGTATTTT.

The rearrangement links TRBV20-1 to TRBJ2-7, with D perhaps given as TRBD1 or TRBD2 (5 bases each). The germline V gene encodes CDR1 DFQATT and CDR2 SNEGSKA (reference sequence). Trimming removed 5 bases at V and 1 base at J, with 12 bases between. The CDR3 is 13 amino acids. The CDR3 bases are TGCAGTGCTTCCGGGACGGAATCCTACGAGCAGTACTTC. It translates to CSASGTESYEQYF.

This clonotype appeared once. The chain uses TRBV20-1 and TRBJ1-2; D is unclear. Germline V lookup: CDR1 DFQATT, CDR2 SNEGSKA (reference sequence). The CDR3 has 10 amino acids. Here the CDR3 DNA reads TGCGCCCCAGAGACTCATGGCTACACCTTC. It translates to CAPETHGYTF.

This clonotype was counted many times. The J gene is TRBJ2-1, the V gene TRBV5-5; 12 bases are a match to TRBD2. From germline, CDR1 is SGHKS and CDR2 YYEKEE (reference sequence). The V and J ends lost 7 bases and 3 bases, in that order; junction bases with no gene match: 8. This CDR3 contains 16 residues. CDR3 loop: CASQVGLAGIYNEQFF. The CDR3 DNA reads as TGTGCCAGCCAGGTCGGACTAGCGGGGATCTACAATGAGCAGTTCTTC.

A few counts support this clonotype. J is TRBJ1-4 and V is TRBV7-9; D uncertain. Trimming shortened V by 5 bases and J by 7 bases, and 20 bases separated the two germline ends. The V gene's germline CDR1 is SEHNR and CDR2 FQNEAQ (reference sequence). The CDR3 runs 16 residues. The DNA of the CDR3 is TGTGCCAGCAGCGCCTCCACGACGGGAGAGGGTGAAAAACTGTTTTTT. Residues: CASSASTTGEGEKLFF. Combining the CDR3 with reference TRBV7-9 and TRBJ1-4 gives the whole variable domain DTGVSQNPRHKITKRGQNVTFRCDPISEHNRLYWYRQTLGQGPEFLTYFQNEAQLEKSRLLSDRFSAERPKGSFSTLEIQRTEQGDSAMYLCASSASTTGEGEKLFFGSGTQLSVL.

Details on this clonotype: Germline and junction disagree at one end, which may indicate a read error. The genes are TRBV4-1 and TRBJ2-2; D assignment may be TRBD1 or TRBD2 (5 bases each). The length of the CDR3 is 16 residues. CDR1 is MGHRA, CDR2 YSYEKL, per germline. The CDR3 loop is CASSQAHQELTGDLFF. CDR3 bases: TGTGCCAGCAGCCAAGCTCACCAGGAACTCACCGGGGACCTGTTTTTT.

V and J are TRBV7-2 and TRBJ2-1; D is possibly TRBD1 or TRBD2 (5 bases each). The germline gives CDR1 SGHTA, CDR2 FQGNSA. Trimming stripped 5 bases from V and 9 bases from J, with 23 bases between. The CDR3 totals 16 residues. DNA of the CDR3: TGTGCCAGCAGCGACCGGGACGAAGGCCCCTACGTTGAGCAGTTCTTC. Amino acids: CASSDRDEGPYVEQFF.

Turning to this clonotype: The junction does not match germline at one end; this may be a read error. The chain recombines TRBV28 with TRBJ2-3, with D perhaps given as TRBD1 or TRBD2 (5 bases each). Germline CDR1 and CDR2: MDHEN and SYDVKM. CDR3 length: 11 amino acids. The CDR3 loop is CASSLSGTSNF. In DNA, the CDR3 is TGTGCCAGCAGTCTGTCGGGGACCTCAAATTTT.

This clonotype was seen more than once but under ten times. J is TRBJ1-5 and V is TRBV6-6, with 10 nucleotides matching TRBD1. CDR1 and CDR2 (germline): MNHNY, SVGAGI (reference sequence). The CDR3 has 16 amino acids. J lost 4 bases, V lost 5 bases, and 8 bases had no gene match. The DNA of the CDR3 is TGTGCCAGCAGTCAATTTGGGGACAGGGGTAATCAGCCCCAGCATTTT. It encodes CASSQFGDRGNQPQHF.

This clonotype has a handful of counts. The chain combines TRBV20-1 with TRBJ1-1; the D gene is possibly TRBD1 (6 bases). V lost 1 base, J lost 3 bases, and 9 bases lay in between. The CDR3 is made up of 13 amino acids. Germline-derived CDR1 and CDR2 are DFQATT and SNEGSKA (reference sequence). The CDR3 here is CSARVTGYTEAFF. The CDR3 nucleotides read TGCAGTGCTAGAGTCACAGGGTACACTGAAGCTTTCTTT.

J is TRBJ1-2 and V is TRBV29-1; no definite D call. Germline CDR1 reads SQVTM; CDR2 reads ANQGSEA. Trimming took 6 bases from V and 1 from J, leaving 18 bases between them. This CDR3 is built from 15 residues. Here the CDR3 DNA reads TGCAGCGTAACAGACAAGGAAATTCTTAACTATGGCTACACCTTC. Translating it yields CSVTDKEILNYGYTF.

The V gene is TRBV9, the J gene TRBJ2-1; TRBD1 or TRBD2 may be the D gene (5 bases each). CDR1 and CDR2 from the germline V gene are SGDLS and YYNGEE. The ends were cut back, 0 bases at V and 10 bases at J, with 11 bases in the middle. This CDR3 contains 13 residues. The CDR3 nucleotides read TGTGCCAGCAGCGTAGGCGTGGGGACGGAGCAGTTCTTC. It yields the protein CASSVGVGTEQFF.

This clonotype was seen at least ten times. V gene TRBV7-8 combines with J gene TRBJ2-3, with a tentative D call TRBD2 (5 bases). Trimming removed 2 bases from V and 6 bases from J, with 15 bases in between. This CDR3 is 15 amino acids long. From germline, CDR1 is SGHVS and CDR2 FQNEAQ. The CDR3 here is CASSLSILARDTQYF. DNA of the CDR3: TGTGCCAGCAGCTTATCGATCCTAGCCCGCGATACGCAGTATTTT.

In its sample, this clonotype was seen a few times. The rearrangement uses TRBV20-1 and TRBJ2-1; TRBD2 agrees at 11 bases. Germline V gene lookup returns CDR1 DFQATT and CDR2 SNEGSKA (reference sequence). The CDR3 runs to 13 residues. V was clipped by 5 bases and J by 9 bases; unmatched bases: 6. The CDR3 is CSALGLAGGEQFF. CDR3 nucleotide sequence: TGCAGTGCTCTTGGACTAGCGGGCGGTGAGCAGTTCTTC.

V usage is TRBV7-9 and J usage is TRBJ2-2; D is possibly TRBD1 (6 bases). CDR3 length: 13 amino acids. Trimming stripped 7 bases from V and 4 bases from J, with 10 bases between. Germline assignment: CDR1 SEHNR and CDR2 FQNEAQ (reference sequence). CDR3 sequence reads: CASTNRVTGELFF. The CDR3 region has the DNA TGTGCCAGCACCAACAGGGTCACCGGGGAGCTGTTTTTT.